Listed below are T cell receptor beta chains from one sample, sequenced in a study of CD8 T cells in ankylosing spondylitis. Via MiXCR, TCRdb re-called the 5' RACE reads, giving one row per CDR3 protein. The sample has more than 600,000 distinct CDR3 sequences; roughly 20% are singletons. Sequenced material: blood, either unsorted or a sorted T cell fraction (not recorded which). All receptors derive from a male donor with ankylosing spondylitis. Each CDR3 is given without its conserved first and last residue. Fields, in order: V gene, D gene, clone size, CDR3 protein. The D gene is left open where the match is weak. The listing skips clone size in some rows; elsewhere it reads once, few, many or a size class.

V gene: TRBV20-1; D gene: NA; clone size: few; CDR3 protein: SARARGGYEQY
V gene: TRBV4-3; D gene: TRBD2; clone size: few; CDR3 protein: ASSQDRPGGPGNEQF
V gene: TRBV12-3/TRBV12-4; D gene: NA; clone size: NA; CDR3 protein: ASSRRGGTNEKLF
V gene: TRBV28; D gene: TRBD2; clone size: NA; CDR3 protein: ASSYFSGFSYEQY
V gene: TRBV7-8; D gene: NA; clone size: NA; CDR3 protein: ASSLAADGSNQPQH
V gene: TRBV9; D gene: NA; clone size: few; CDR3 protein: ASSREQGTQY
V gene: TRBV20-1; D gene: TRBD1; clone size: NA; CDR3 protein: SAKSQGTGTEAF
V gene: TRBV6-2/TRBV6-3; D gene: NA; clone size: NA; CDR3 protein: ASSYRGNIQY
V gene: TRBV4-1; D gene: NA; clone size: few; CDR3 protein: ASSQDLADGGYGYT
V gene: TRBV15; D gene: TRBD2; clone size: NA; CDR3 protein: ATSRGLAGARGNEQF
V gene: TRBV3-1; D gene: TRBD2; clone size: NA; CDR3 protein: ASSQGSGSLREQY
V gene: TRBV5-1; D gene: NA; clone size: many; CDR3 protein: ASSLIGENTDTQY
V gene: TRBV2; D gene: NA; clone size: NA; CDR3 protein: ASSEFNGNLGTEAF
V gene: TRBV2; D gene: NA; clone size: few; CDR3 protein: ASSGSGNEQF
V gene: TRBV7-6; D gene: NA; clone size: NA; CDR3 protein: ASRADFDQETQY
V gene: TRBV20-1; D gene: NA; clone size: few; CDR3 protein: SAVPNSGNTIY
V gene: TRBV29-1; D gene: NA; clone size: NA; CDR3 protein: SVIPGADTQY
V gene: TRBV6-5; D gene: TRBD2; clone size: many; CDR3 protein: ASSYLTTSGGATGELF
V gene: TRBV10-3; D gene: NA; clone size: many; CDR3 protein: AISESQGEKLF
V gene: TRBV15; D gene: NA; clone size: few; CDR3 protein: ATSSGQKETQY
V gene: TRBV27; D gene: NA; clone size: few; CDR3 protein: ASSLRSDAYEQY
V gene: TRBV29-1; D gene: NA; clone size: many; CDR3 protein: SVEAGNTIY
V gene: TRBV12-3/TRBV12-4; D gene: NA; clone size: few; CDR3 protein: ASSPHPQGSYEQY
V gene: TRBV24-1; D gene: TRBD2; clone size: NA; CDR3 protein: ATSDWTSGSPSWF
V gene: TRBV20-1; D gene: NA; clone size: NA; CDR3 protein: SAREENT
V gene: TRBV7-8; D gene: TRBD2; clone size: few; CDR3 protein: ASSLGFLAEITNEQF
V gene: TRBV5-1; D gene: NA; clone size: many; CDR3 protein: ASSEGPNTIY
V gene: TRBV4-2; D gene: NA; clone size: NA; CDR3 protein: ASSQDPAVNTGELF